A single sample is the source of the 10 T cell receptor beta chains below, sequenced in a study of cytomegalovirus exposure and HLA in healthy donors. Primers for the PCR totalled 60 Vbeta and 13 Jbeta. Using immunoSEQ multiplex PCR, the repertoire was profiled, and TCRdb retains in-frame clones only, with some absent. The sample contains under 90,000 clones, roughly 80% of which appear only once. Sequencing was performed on PBMCs. These receptors originate from a man aged 35 to 55 in good health and CMV-seronegative.

The J gene is TRBJ1-2, the V gene TRBV4-1; TRBD1 agrees at 8 bases. Germline-derived CDR1 and CDR2 are MGHRA and YSYEKL. This CDR3 comprises 15 residues. J lost 2 bases, V lost 0 bases, and 2 bases had no gene match. The CDR3 DNA is TGCGCCAGCAGCCAAGATCGGGACAGGAACTATGGCTACACCTTC. Translated, it gives CASSQDRDRNYGYTF.

V is TRBV6-4 and J is TRBJ2-7; D is uncertain. The CDR3 runs to 14 residues. The germline CDR1 and CDR2 sequences are MRHNA and SNTAGT. Trimming took off 5 bases at V and 11 bases at J, with 22 bases between the two ends. The CDR3 nucleotides are TGTGCCAGCAGTTCGCTCGTAGTAAGCGAATGGGAGTACTTC. Its protein product is CASSSLVVSEWEYF.

This chain uses TRBV29-1 with TRBJ2-2, with 7 bases fitting TRBD1. Germline assignment: CDR1 SQVTM and CDR2 ANQGSEA. The CDR3 spans 13 residues. The ends lost 4 bases at V and 4 bases at J; junction bases unmatched: 3. CDR3 amino acids: CSVVGGSTGELFF. In DNA form, the CDR3 reads TGCAGCGTTGTAGGGGGCAGCACCGGGGAGCTGTTTTTT.

J is TRBJ2-3 and V is TRBV5-1, with 7 bases aligning to TRBD1. Germline V gene lookup returns CDR1 SGHRS and CDR2 YFSETQ. Trimming removed 4 bases from V and 1 base from J; junction bases left unmatched: 6. The CDR3 consists of 15 residues. CDR3 nucleotides: TGCGCCAGCAGCCAACAGGGGAGCGGCACAGATACGCAGTATTTT. Protein product: CASSQQGSGTDTQYF. Full variable domain (outside the CDR3, taken from reference TRBV5-1 and TRBJ2-3): KAGVTQTPRYLIKTRGQQVTLSCSPISGHRSVSWYQQTPGQGLQFLFEYFSETQRNKGNFPGRFSGRQFSNSRSEMNVSTLELGDSALYLCASSQQGSGTDTQYFGPGTRLTVL.

The rearrangement links TRBV10-3 to TRBJ1-2; D is unresolved. From germline, CDR1 is ENHRY and CDR2 SYGVKD. There are 12 residues in the CDR3. The germline V and J ends were trimmed by 11 bases and 4 bases, with 14 bases remaining between them. The DNA of the CDR3 is TGTGCCTCATCATCAGGACTCTATGGCTACACCTTC. It yields the protein CASSSGLYGYTF.

The chain carries TRBV5-1 and TRBJ2-3; TRBD2 agrees at 9 bases. Germline V gene lookup returns CDR1 SGHRS and CDR2 YFSETQ. V lost 4 bases and J lost 3; bases outside the gene matches: 15. There are 18 residues in the CDR3. The CDR3 loop is CASSLKSGLAGVTDTQYF. The DNA of the CDR3 is TGCGCCAGCAGCCTCAAATCTGGTTTAGCGGGAGTAACAGATACGCAGTATTTT.

This clone was seen just once. V gene TRBV5-1 combines with J gene TRBJ1-2; D uncertain. Germline-derived CDR1 and CDR2 are SGHRS and YFSETQ. CDR3 length: 13 residues. V lost 3 bases to trimming and J lost 0 bases, with 6 bases between them. CDR3 region: CASSSGTNYGYTF. The CDR3 coding sequence is TGCGCCAGCAGCTCGGGTACTAACTATGGCTACACCTTC. The full variable domain, completed using reference TRBV5-1 and TRBJ1-2, is KAGVTQTPRYLIKTRGQQVTLSCSPISGHRSVSWYQQTPGQGLQFLFEYFSETQRNKGNFPGRFSGRQFSNSRSEMNVSTLELGDSALYLCASSSGTNYGYTFGSGTRLTVV.

The rearrangement links TRBV9 to TRBJ2-2, with 7 bases identical to TRBD1. J was trimmed by 1 base and V by 5 bases; bases with no gene match: 5. CDR3 length: 15 amino acids. Germline CDR1 is SGDLS and CDR2 is YYNGEE. CDR3 sequence: CASSHGQENTGELFF. DNA for the CDR3: TGTGCCAGCAGTCACGGACAGGAGAACACCGGGGAGCTGTTTTTT.

About this clone itself: Other DNA sequences from this sample encode an identical CDR3 as well. This chain joins TRBV29-1 and TRBJ1-1, with D perhaps matching TRBD1 (6 bases). The CDR3 consists of 14 residues. Germline values: CDR1 SQVTM, CDR2 ANQGSEA. Trimming removed 6 bases from V and 1 base from J, with 15 bases in between. The CDR3 sequence is CSVRNRDKNTEAFF. The CDR3 bases are TGCAGCGTCCGAAACAGGGATAAGAACACTGAAGCTTTCTTT. Drawing the rest from reference TRBV29-1 and TRBJ1-1, the complete variable domain is SAVISQKPSRDICQRGTSLTIQCQVDSQVTMMFWYRQQPGQSLTLIATANQGSEATYESGFVIDKFPISRPNLTFSTLTVSNMSPEDSSIYLCSVRNRDKNTEAFFGQGTRLTVV.

The rearrangement links TRBV7-3 to TRBJ2-2; TRBD2 matches 10 bases. Germline loops: CDR1 SGHTA, CDR2 FQGTGA. This CDR3 has 16 residues. V lost 5 bases and J lost 8; bases outside the gene matches: 11. The CDR3 sequence: CASSPQSGGDLGELFF. CDR3 DNA sequence: TGTGCCAGCAGCCCCCAGAGCGGGGGGGATTTGGGGGAGCTGTTTTTT.